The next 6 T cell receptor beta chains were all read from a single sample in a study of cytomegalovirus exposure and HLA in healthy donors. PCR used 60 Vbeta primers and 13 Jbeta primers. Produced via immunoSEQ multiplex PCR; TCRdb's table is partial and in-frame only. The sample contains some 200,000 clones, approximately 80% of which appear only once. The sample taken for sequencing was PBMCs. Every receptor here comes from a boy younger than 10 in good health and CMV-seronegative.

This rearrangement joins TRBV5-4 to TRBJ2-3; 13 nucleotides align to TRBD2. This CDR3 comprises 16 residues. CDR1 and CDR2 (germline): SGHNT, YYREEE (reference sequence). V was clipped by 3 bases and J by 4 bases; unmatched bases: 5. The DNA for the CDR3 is TGTGCCAGCAGCTCGGGACTAGCGGGGATGTCAGATACGCAGTATTTT. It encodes CASSSGLAGMSDTQYF.

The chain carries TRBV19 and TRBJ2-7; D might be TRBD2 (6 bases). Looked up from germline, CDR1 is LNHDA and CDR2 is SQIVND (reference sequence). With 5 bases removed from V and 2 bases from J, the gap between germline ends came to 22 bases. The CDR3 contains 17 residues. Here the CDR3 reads CASSLGGTPNPTYEQYF. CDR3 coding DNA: TGTGCCAGTAGTCTAGGCGGGACCCCGAACCCCACCTACGAGCAGTACTTC.

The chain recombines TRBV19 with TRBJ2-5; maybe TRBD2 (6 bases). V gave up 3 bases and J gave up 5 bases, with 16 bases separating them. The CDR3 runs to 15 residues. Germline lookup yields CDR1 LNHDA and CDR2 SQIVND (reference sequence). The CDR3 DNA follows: TGTGCCAGTAGTATGCGGGGCCCGCCATCGGAGACCCAGTACTTC. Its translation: CASSMRGPPSETQYF.

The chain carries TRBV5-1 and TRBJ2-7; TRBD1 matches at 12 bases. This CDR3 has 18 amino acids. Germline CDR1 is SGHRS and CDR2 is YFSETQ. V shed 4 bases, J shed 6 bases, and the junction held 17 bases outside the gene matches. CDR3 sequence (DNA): TGCGCCAGCAGCCCCGGGACAGGGGGCACGGGTGGTGAACCCGAGCAGTACTTC. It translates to CASSPGTGGTGGEPEQYF.

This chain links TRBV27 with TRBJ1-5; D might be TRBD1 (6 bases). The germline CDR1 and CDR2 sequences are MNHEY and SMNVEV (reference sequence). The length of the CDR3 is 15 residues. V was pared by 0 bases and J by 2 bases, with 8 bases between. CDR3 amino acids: CASSLSRGGNQPQHF. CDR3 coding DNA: TGTGCCAGCAGTTTATCCAGGGGCGGCAATCAGCCCCAGCATTTT.

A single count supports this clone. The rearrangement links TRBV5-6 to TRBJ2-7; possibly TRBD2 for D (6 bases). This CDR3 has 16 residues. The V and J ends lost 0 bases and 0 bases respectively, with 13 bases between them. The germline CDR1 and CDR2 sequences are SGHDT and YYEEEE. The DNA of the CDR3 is TGTGCCAGCAGCTTGGTAGGTAGCGGATACTCCTACGAGCAGTACTTC. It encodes CASSLVGSGYSYEQYF.